The 30 T cell receptor beta chains below come from one sample, sequenced in a study of blood T cell repertoires in COVID-19 (dated by TCRdb to the early 2020s). The library was produced with the immunoSEQ multiplex PCR assay. Held by TCRdb, this immuneACCESS table contains in-frame sequences only and omits some clones. Under half of the omission traces to an unresolved V gene where checked; the cause of the rest is unknown. Recorded for this sample are approximately 44,000 clones; roughly 92% of them occurred a single time. Of the sample, over 0.3% falls within the top ten clones. Material for sequencing was peripheral blood. The source is a middle-aged man with COVID-19, enrolled during active disease.

The chain combines TRBV2 with TRBJ1-5; D is unclear. V lost 4 bases and J lost 6, with 19 bases in between. The germline CDR1 and CDR2 sequences are SNHLY and FYNNEI. The CDR3 has 16 amino acids. The CDR3 sequence: CASSGMRVRGGQPQHF. The DNA of the CDR3 is TGTGCCAGCAGTGGGATGAGGGTCCGGGGTGGTCAGCCCCAGCATTTT.

The rearrangement joins TRBV19 to TRBJ2-6; TRBD1 aligns across 8 bases. This CDR3 is built from 18 residues. Germline V gives CDR1 LNHDA, CDR2 SQIVND (reference sequence). V lost 5 bases, J lost 0 bases, and 9 bases stayed unmatched. The CDR3 here is CASSQSGQGGSGANVLTF. In DNA, the CDR3 is TGTGCCAGTAGTCAAAGCGGACAGGGAGGCTCTGGGGCCAACGTCCTGACTTTC.

The chain employs TRBV4-2 and TRBJ2-3, with 11 bases aligning to TRBD1. With 4 bases clipped from V and 4 bases from J, the junction kept 10 bases outside the gene matches. The CDR3 covers 17 residues. Germline CDR1 is LGHNA and CDR2 is YNFKEQ. DNA of the CDR3: TGTGCCAGCAGCCTGACACCCGGGGACAGGGGGGCAGATACGCAGTATTTT. This codes for CASSLTPGDRGADTQYF.

The chain links TRBV5-1 to TRBJ2-5; possible D gene TRBD1, 6 bases. V lost 4 bases and J 2 bases, leaving 9 bases between the germline ends. Per germline, CDR1 SGHRS and CDR2 YFSETQ. The CDR3 spans 13 residues. CDR3 nucleotides: TGCGCCAGCAGCCAGGGGAGTCAAGAGACCCAGTACTTC. Its translation: CASSQGSQETQYF.

The V gene is TRBV19, the J gene TRBJ2-5; TRBD1 agrees at 10 bases. Germline CDR1 LNHDA, CDR2 SQIVND (reference sequence). After removal of 2 bases from V and 3 bases from J, the junction contained 12 bases not matched to a gene. The length of the CDR3 is 18 residues. The CDR3 region has the DNA TGTGCCAGTAGTATACTCCTTGCTGCGGGACAGGGGAAAGAGACCCAGTACTTC. Translating gives CASSILLAAGQGKETQYF.

This chain joins TRBV2 and TRBJ1-6; TRBD1 might be the D (6 bases). The V gene lost 4 bases and the J gene lost 6 bases, with 13 bases spanning the gap. The CDR3 has 15 residues. Germline CDR1 is SNHLY and CDR2 is FYNNEI. The CDR3 bases are TGTGCCAGCAGTGTAGGCGGACAGCTTAATTCACCCCTCCACTTT. This gives the protein CASSVGGQLNSPLHF.

This chain uses TRBV6-5 with TRBJ1-1; no clear D. Germline loops: CDR1 MNHEY, CDR2 SVGAGI. The V end was cut by 5 bases, the J end by 4 bases, with 8 bases between. The CDR3 length is 12 residues. This chain's CDR3 is CASSPQTTEAFF. The CDR3 bases are TGTGCCAGCAGTCCACAGACCACTGAAGCTTTCTTT.

The chain links TRBV7-9 to TRBJ1-2, with a weak D call TRBD1 (5 bases). CDR3 length equals 12 residues. V lost 4 bases, J lost 5 bases, and 8 bases lay in between. Germline CDR1 is SEHNR and CDR2 is FQNEAQ (reference sequence). CDR3 loop: CASSSQGYGYTF. The DNA for the CDR3 is TGTGCCAGCAGCTCCCAGGGTTATGGCTACACCTTC.

This chain links TRBV5-1 with TRBJ2-1; tentative D call: TRBD2 (6 bases). This CDR3 has 14 amino acids. Deletions cut 0 bases from V and 6 bases from J, with 10 bases between. Germline V CDR1 and CDR2: SGHRS, YFSETQ. The CDR3 reads CASSLVGTFNEQFF. The DNA of the CDR3 is TGCGCCAGCAGCTTGGTGGGGACTTTCAATGAGCAGTTCTTC.

This chain links TRBV10-3 with TRBJ1-2; D remains ambiguous. The CDR3 is made up of 13 amino acids. With 3 bases removed from V and 4 bases from J, the gap between germline ends came to 9 bases. Germline V gene data show CDR1 as ENHRY and CDR2 as SYGVKD. Here the CDR3 reads CAISEEGGYGYTF. The CDR3 coding sequence is TGTGCCATCAGTGAAGAAGGAGGCTATGGCTACACCTTC.

The gene calls are TRBV11-2 and TRBJ2-1, with D perhaps matching TRBD2 (5 bases). The CDR3 has 15 amino acids. Germline-derived CDR1 and CDR2 are SGHAT and FQNNGV. V shed 2 bases and J shed 7 bases, with 15 bases lying between them. The CDR3 DNA is TGTGCCAGCAGCTTAATCCGGGGATCGGGTAATGAGCAGTTCTTC. Protein product: CASSLIRGSGNEQFF.

The CDR3 DNA follows: TGTGCCAGCAGTAAACAGGGCCACTCCTACGAGCAGTACTTC. Residues: CASSKQGHSYEQYF. The V call is TRBV25-1, the J call TRBJ2-7; a weak D match, TRBD1 (6 bases). Germline CDR1 MGHDK, CDR2 SYGVNS. This CDR3 is built from 14 residues. Trimming took off 5 bases at V and 0 bases at J, with 11 bases between the two ends.

This clone was counted between two and nine times. The gene calls are TRBV7-2 and TRBJ2-7; TRBD1 aligns across 11 bases. The CDR3 is made up of 14 amino acids. V was clipped by 3 bases and J by 7 bases; unmatched bases: 5. CDR1 is SGHTA, CDR2 FQGNSA, per germline. The CDR3 sequence is CASSLDRGLGEQYF. The CDR3 DNA reads as TGTGCCAGCAGCTTGGACAGGGGGCTTGGTGAGCAGTACTTC.

This chain links TRBV11-2 with TRBJ2-3; no definite D call. V gave up 5 bases and J gave up 3 bases, with 12 bases separating them. Germline V gene sequence: CDR1 SGHAT, CDR2 FQNNGV. This CDR3 is built from 14 residues. CDR3 region: CASSAMRATDTQYF. The CDR3 DNA follows: TGTGCCAGCAGCGCCATGAGAGCAACAGATACGCAGTATTTT.

The rearrangement joins TRBV10-3 to TRBJ1-5; D remains ambiguous. The germline V and J ends were trimmed by 5 bases and 2 bases, with 34 bases remaining between them. The CDR3 spans 22 residues. The germline gives CDR1 ENHRY, CDR2 SYGVKD. The CDR3 reads CAISLYHQSSIESARGNQPQHF. As DNA, the CDR3 is TGTGCCATCAGTCTCTACCATCAGTCTAGTATAGAGTCGGCCCGAGGCAATCAGCCCCAGCATTTT.

In its sample, this clone was seen once. V is TRBV4-3 and J is TRBJ1-1, with no clear D. This CDR3 region has 14 residues. Germline-derived CDR1 and CDR2 are LGHNA and YSLEER. The V end lost 3 bases, the J end lost 1 base, and 9 bases lay between the germline ends. The chain's CDR3 is CASSQSWQNTEAFF. The CDR3 coding sequence is TGCGCCAGCAGCCAGTCGTGGCAGAACACTGAAGCTTTCTTT.

This clone was seen just once. The V gene is TRBV24-1, the J gene TRBJ1-5; D remains ambiguous. Germline lookup yields CDR1 KGHDR and CDR2 SFDVKD. V lost 5 bases and J 2 bases, leaving 12 bases between the germline ends. CDR3 length: 15 amino acids. The CDR3 coding sequence is TGTGCCACCAGTGTTGGAGGGAGAGGCAATCAGCCCCAGCATTTT. It encodes CATSVGGRGNQPQHF.

The V call is TRBV6-5, the J call TRBJ2-5; 9 nucleotides agree with TRBD2. V lost 6 bases and J lost 0; bases outside the gene matches: 5. The CDR3 runs 15 residues. Per germline, CDR1 MNHEY and CDR2 SVGAGI. The chain's CDR3 is CASSRLAAYQETQYF. The CDR3 nucleotides are TGTGCCAGCAGCAGACTAGCGGCCTACCAAGAGACCCAGTACTTC.

This sequence joins TRBV9 and TRBJ1-2, with D maybe TRBD1 (5 bases). The CDR3 runs 13 residues. From germline, CDR1 is SGDLS and CDR2 YYNGEE. V lost 3 bases, J lost 2 bases, and 8 bases lay in between. For the CDR3, the DNA is TGTGCCAGCAGCGCGCAGGGAAACTATGGCTACACCTTC. Encoded protein: CASSAQGNYGYTF.

The chain recombines TRBV4-2 with TRBJ1-1, with 9 bases matching TRBD1. The germline CDR1 and CDR2 sequences are LGHNA and YNFKEQ. The CDR3 runs to 16 residues. Trimming removed 0 bases from V and 6 bases from J; junction bases left unmatched: 8. This chain's CDR3 is CASSQDTGGYSAEAFF. The CDR3 region has the DNA TGTGCCAGCAGCCAAGATACAGGGGGCTATTCTGCTGAAGCTTTCTTT.

The J gene is TRBJ2-3, the V gene TRBV29-1, with 8 bases matching TRBD1. This CDR3 contains 11 residues. Germline V gives CDR1 SQVTM, CDR2 ANQGSEA. The ends lost 7 bases at V and 6 bases at J; junction bases unmatched: 3. The CDR3 sequence: CSGGQVDTQYF. Written as DNA, the CDR3 is TGCAGCGGGGGACAGGTTGATACGCAGTATTTT.

This chain connects TRBV24-1 to TRBJ2-7; D might be TRBD1 (8 bases). CDR1 is KGHDR and CDR2 is SFDVKD in the germline V gene. Trimming removed 7 bases at V and 1 base at J, with 13 bases between. The CDR3 runs 14 residues. For the CDR3, the DNA is TGTGCCACCAGGGACAGGGAGGGGTCCTACGAGCAGTACTTC. It is translated as CATRDREGSYEQYF.

The CDR3 nucleotides are TGTGCCAGCAGCCAAGAGTCCACGTGGGGACTAGCGGTCTACAATGAGCAGTTCTTC. Translating gives CASSQESTWGLAVYNEQFF. The gene calls are TRBV3-1 (or the pseudogene TRBV3-2) and TRBJ2-1; TRBD2 agrees at 11 bases. After removal of 0 bases from V and 3 bases from J, the junction contained 10 bases not matched to a gene. CDR3 length: 19 residues. The germline V gene encodes CDR1 LGHDT and CDR2 YNNKEL (reference sequence).

CDR3 bases: TGTGCCAGCAGCTTAGTACCCAGGGGGCGCGACGGCTACACCTTC. The encoded protein is CASSLVPRGRDGYTF. This chain connects TRBV11-2 to TRBJ1-2; 8 nucleotides agree with TRBD1. The V gene end was trimmed by 1 base and the J gene end by 8 bases; junction bases not matched to a gene: 9. CDR3 size: 15 residues. Germline lookup yields CDR1 SGHAT and CDR2 FQNNGV.

The chain carries TRBV11-1 and TRBJ1-2, with 7 bases lining up with TRBD1. V trimming: 1 base; J trimming: 5 bases; junction bases outside the gene matches: 1. CDR1 is SGHAT, CDR2 FQDESV, per germline (reference sequence). The CDR3 is made up of 13 amino acids. CDR3 sequence (DNA): TGTGCCAGCAGCTTAGACAGGGGATATGGCTACACCTTC. Translation: CASSLDRGYGYTF.

The V and J genes are TRBV5-4 and TRBJ1-6; 9 bases agree with TRBD1. This CDR3 is 16 amino acids long. In germline, CDR1 is SGHNT, CDR2 YYREEE (reference sequence). The trim removed 0 bases at V and 10 bases at J, leaving 8 bases unmatched. The CDR3, as DNA: TGTGCCAGCAGCTTGGGCCCGGGACAGGGTTGGTCACCCCTCCACTTT. Its protein is CASSLGPGQGWSPLHF.

V is TRBV5-5 and J is TRBJ2-7; D unresolved. Per the germline V gene, CDR1 is SGHKS and CDR2 is YYEKEE (reference sequence). The CDR3 runs 16 residues. Trimming cost V 0 bases and J 6 bases, with 19 bases left between them. CDR3 sequence (DNA): TGTGCCAGCAGCTTGGGGCAGCCAAGGTCACTACGCGAGCAGTACTTC. The encoded protein is CASSLGQPRSLREQYF.

The V gene is TRBV10-3, the J gene TRBJ2-7, with 10 bases identical to TRBD1. Germline CDR1 ENHRY, CDR2 SYGVKD. The V segment lost 2 bases and the J segment 2 bases; nucleotides outside the gene matches: 0. The CDR3 loop spans 14 amino acids. Here the CDR3 DNA reads TGTGCCATCAGTGAGGGACAGGGGGCCTACGAGCAGTACTTC. Its translation is CAISEGQGAYEQYF.

The chain links TRBV9 to TRBJ2-3; TRBD2 matches at 9 bases. This CDR3 comprises 16 residues. With V trimmed by 4 bases and J by 0 bases, 6 bases remained unmatched. Germline CDR1 and CDR2: SGDLS and YYNGEE. The CDR3 bases are TGTGCCAGCAGCACCGGGACTAGCCCTAGCACAGATACGCAGTATTTT. Translated: CASSTGTSPSTDTQYF. Using reference TRBV9 and TRBJ2-3 for the parts outside the CDR3, the full variable domain is DSGVTQTPKHLITATGQRVTLRCSPRSGDLSVYWYQQSLDQGLQFLIQYYNGEERAKGNILERFSAQQFPDLHSELNLSSLELGDSALYFCASSTGTSPSTDTQYFGPGTRLTVL.

J is TRBJ2-2 and V is TRBV14, with D unresolved. Trimming pared 1 base from V and 7 bases from J, leaving 13 bases between. Germline assignment: CDR1 SGHDN and CDR2 FVKESK. CDR3 length: 15 amino acids. CDR3 nucleotide sequence: TGTGCCAGCAGCCAAGTAGCCGGGTTTGGCGGGGAGCTGTTTTTT. Translating it yields CASSQVAGFGGELFF. The full variable domain, with the rest looked up from reference TRBV14 and TRBJ2-2, is EAGVTQFPSHSVIEKGQTVTLRCDPISGHDNLYWYRRVMGKEIKFLLHFVKESKQDESGMPNNRFLAERTGGTYSTLKVQPAELEDSGVYFCASSQVAGFGGELFFGEGSRLTVL.